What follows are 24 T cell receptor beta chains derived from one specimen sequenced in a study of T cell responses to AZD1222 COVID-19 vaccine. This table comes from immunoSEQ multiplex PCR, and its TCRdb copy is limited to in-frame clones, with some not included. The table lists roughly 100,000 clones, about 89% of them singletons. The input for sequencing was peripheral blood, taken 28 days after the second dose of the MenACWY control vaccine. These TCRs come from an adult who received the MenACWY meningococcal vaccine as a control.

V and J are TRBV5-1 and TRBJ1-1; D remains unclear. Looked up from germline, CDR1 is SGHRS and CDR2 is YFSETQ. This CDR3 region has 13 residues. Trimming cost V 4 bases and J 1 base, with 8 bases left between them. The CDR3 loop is CASSITANTEAFF. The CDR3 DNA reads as TGCGCCAGCAGCATCACAGCGAACACTGAAGCTTTCTTT. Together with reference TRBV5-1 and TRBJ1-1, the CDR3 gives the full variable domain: KAGVTQTPRYLIKTRGQQVTLSCSPISGHRSVSWYQQTPGQGLQFLFEYFSETQRNKGNFPGRFSGRQFSNSRSEMNVSTLELGDSALYLCASSITANTEAFFGQGTRLTVV.

The CDR3 reads CASSLRMVTEAFF. The CDR3 region has the DNA TGTGCCAGCAGCTTAAGAATGGTCACTGAAGCTTTCTTT. The rearrangement uses TRBV7-2 and TRBJ1-1; D remains ambiguous. The ends were cut back, 2 bases at V and 4 bases at J, with 8 bases in the middle. This CDR3 is built from 13 residues. Germline V CDR1 and CDR2: SGHTA, FQGNSA. The full variable domain, in which reference TRBV7-2 and TRBJ1-1 provide the parts outside the CDR3, is GAGVSQSPSNKVTEKGKDVELRCDPISGHTALYWYRQSLGQGLEFLIYFQGNSAPDKSGLPSDRFSAERTGGSVSTLTIQRTQQEDSAVYLCASSLRMVTEAFFGQGTRLTVV.

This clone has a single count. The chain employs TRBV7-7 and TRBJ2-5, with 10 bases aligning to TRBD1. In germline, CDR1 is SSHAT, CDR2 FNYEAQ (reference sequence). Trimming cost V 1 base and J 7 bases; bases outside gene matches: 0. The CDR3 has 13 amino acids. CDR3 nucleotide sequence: TGTGCCAGCAGCTTAGGGGACAGGGGGACCCAGTACTTC. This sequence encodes CASSLGDRGTQYF.

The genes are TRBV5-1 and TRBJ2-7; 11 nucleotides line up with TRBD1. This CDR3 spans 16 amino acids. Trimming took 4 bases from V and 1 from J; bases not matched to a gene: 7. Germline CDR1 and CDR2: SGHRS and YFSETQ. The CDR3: CASSSSGTGGSYEQYF. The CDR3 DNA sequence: TGCGCCAGCAGCAGCTCAGGGACAGGGGGTTCCTACGAGCAGTACTTC.

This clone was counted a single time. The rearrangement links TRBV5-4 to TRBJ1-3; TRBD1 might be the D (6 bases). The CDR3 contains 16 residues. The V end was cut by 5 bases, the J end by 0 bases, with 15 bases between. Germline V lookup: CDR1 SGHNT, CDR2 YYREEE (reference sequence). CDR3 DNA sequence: TGTGCCAGCAGTTACAGGGCCCTCGCCTCTGGAAACACCATATATTTT. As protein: CASSYRALASGNTIYF.

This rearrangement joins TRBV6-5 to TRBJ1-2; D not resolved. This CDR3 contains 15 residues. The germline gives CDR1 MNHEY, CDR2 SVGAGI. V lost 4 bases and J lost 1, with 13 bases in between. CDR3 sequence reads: CASSSSGHNNYGYTF. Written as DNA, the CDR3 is TGTGCCAGCAGTTCCTCCGGGCACAATAACTATGGCTACACCTTC.

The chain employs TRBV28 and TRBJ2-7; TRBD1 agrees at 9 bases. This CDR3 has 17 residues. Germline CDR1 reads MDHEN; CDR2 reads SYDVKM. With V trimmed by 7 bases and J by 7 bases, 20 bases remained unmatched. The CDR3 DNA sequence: TGTGCCAGCACCAGCGTCGGATCACAGGGGGCGACGGGGGAGCAGTACTTC. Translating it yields CASTSVGSQGATGEQYF.

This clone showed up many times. DNA for the CDR3: TGTGCCAGCAGCAGTACCCCCGGGACAGGGTCAACTAATGAAAAACTGTTTTTT. Protein sequence: CASSSTPGTGSTNEKLFF. The chain carries TRBV7-9 and TRBJ1-4; TRBD1 matches 9 bases. V was clipped by 5 bases and J by 0 bases; unmatched bases: 10. Germline lookup yields CDR1 SEHNR and CDR2 FQNEAQ (reference sequence). This CDR3 region has 18 residues.

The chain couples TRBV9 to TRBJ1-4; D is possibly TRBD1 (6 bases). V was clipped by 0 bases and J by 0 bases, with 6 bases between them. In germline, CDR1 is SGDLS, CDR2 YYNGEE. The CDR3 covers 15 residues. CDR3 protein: CASSVGGPTNEKLFF. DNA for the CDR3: TGTGCCAGCAGCGTAGGGGGGCCAACTAATGAAAAACTGTTTTTT.

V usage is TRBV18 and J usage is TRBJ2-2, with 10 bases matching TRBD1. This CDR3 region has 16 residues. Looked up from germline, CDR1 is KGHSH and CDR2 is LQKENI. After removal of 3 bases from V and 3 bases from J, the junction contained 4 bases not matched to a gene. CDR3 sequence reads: CASSPTGGADTGELFF. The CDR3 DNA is TGTGCCAGCTCACCGACAGGGGGCGCCGACACCGGGGAGCTGTTTTTT.

DNA for the CDR3: TGTGCCAGCAGACCGATAGGGTTGGGGGAAAAACTGTTTTTT. It specifies CASRPIGLGEKLFF. The rearrangement uses TRBV28 and TRBJ1-4; unclear D gene. The CDR3 runs 14 residues. Germline V gene data show CDR1 as MDHEN and CDR2 as SYDVKM. Trimming stripped 6 bases from V and 8 bases from J, with 16 bases between.

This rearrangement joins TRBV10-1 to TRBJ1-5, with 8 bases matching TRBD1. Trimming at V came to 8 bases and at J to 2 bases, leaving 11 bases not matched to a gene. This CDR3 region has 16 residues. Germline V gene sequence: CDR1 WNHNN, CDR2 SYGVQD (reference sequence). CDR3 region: CASPPPDRGRNQPQHF. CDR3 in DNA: TGCGCCAGCCCCCCTCCTGACAGGGGTCGCAATCAGCCCCAGCATTTT.

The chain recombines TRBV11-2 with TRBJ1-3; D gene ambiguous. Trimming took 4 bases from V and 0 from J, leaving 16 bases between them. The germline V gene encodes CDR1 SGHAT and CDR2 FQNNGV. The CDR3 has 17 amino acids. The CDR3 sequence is CASSSTVVDYSGNTIYF. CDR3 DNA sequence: TGTGCCAGCAGCTCCACAGTAGTAGACTACTCTGGAAACACCATATATTTT. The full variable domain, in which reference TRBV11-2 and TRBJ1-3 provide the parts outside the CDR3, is EAGVAQSPRYKIIEKRQSVAFWCNPISGHATLYWYQQILGQGPKLLIQFQNNGVVDDSQLPKDRFSAERLKGVDSTLKIQPAKLEDSAVYLCASSSTVVDYSGNTIYFGEGSWLTVV.

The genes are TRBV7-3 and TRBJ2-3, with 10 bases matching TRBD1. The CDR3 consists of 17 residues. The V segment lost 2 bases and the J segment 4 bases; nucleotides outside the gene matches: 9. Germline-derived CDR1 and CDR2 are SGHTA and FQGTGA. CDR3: CASSLSPGTGVSDTQYF. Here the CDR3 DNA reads TGTGCCAGCAGCTTATCCCCCGGGACAGGGGTTTCAGATACGCAGTATTTT.

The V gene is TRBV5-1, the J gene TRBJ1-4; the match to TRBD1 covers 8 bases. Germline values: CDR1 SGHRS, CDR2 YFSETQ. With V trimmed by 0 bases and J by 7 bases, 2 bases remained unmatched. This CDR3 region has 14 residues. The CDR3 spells CASSLDQGAEKLFF. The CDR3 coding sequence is TGCGCCAGCAGCTTGGACCAGGGGGCTGAAAAACTGTTTTTT.

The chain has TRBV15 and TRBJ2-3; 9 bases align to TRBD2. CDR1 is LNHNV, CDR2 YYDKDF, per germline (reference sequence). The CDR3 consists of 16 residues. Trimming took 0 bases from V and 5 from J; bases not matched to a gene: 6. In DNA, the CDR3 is TGTGCCACCAGCAGAGATAGTGCGGGGGGGTTAGATACGCAGTATTTT. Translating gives CATSRDSAGGLDTQYF.

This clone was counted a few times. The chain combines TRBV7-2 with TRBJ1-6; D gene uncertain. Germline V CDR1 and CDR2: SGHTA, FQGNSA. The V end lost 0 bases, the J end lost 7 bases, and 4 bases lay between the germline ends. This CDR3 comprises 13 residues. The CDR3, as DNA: TGTGCCAGCAGCTTAGCGGGGAATTCACCCCTCCACTTT. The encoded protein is CASSLAGNSPLHF.

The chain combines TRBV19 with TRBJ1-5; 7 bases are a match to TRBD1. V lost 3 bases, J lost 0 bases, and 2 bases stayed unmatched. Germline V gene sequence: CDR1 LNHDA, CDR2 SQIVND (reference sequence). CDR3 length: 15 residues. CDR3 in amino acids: CASSIGTASNQPQHF. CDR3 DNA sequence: TGTGCCAGTAGTATCGGGACAGCTAGCAATCAGCCCCAGCATTTT. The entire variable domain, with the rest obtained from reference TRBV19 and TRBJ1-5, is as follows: DGGITQSPKYLFRKEGQNVTLSCEQNLNHDAMYWYRQDPGQGLRLIYYSQIVNDFQKGDIAEGYSVSREKKESFPLTVTSAQKNPTAFYLCASSIGTASNQPQHFGDGTRLSIL.

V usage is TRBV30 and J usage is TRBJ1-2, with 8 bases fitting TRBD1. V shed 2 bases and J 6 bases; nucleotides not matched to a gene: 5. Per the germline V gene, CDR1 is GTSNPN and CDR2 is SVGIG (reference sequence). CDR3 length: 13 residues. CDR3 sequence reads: CAWSRQGRDGYTF. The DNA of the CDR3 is TGTGCCTGGAGTAGACAGGGGAGGGATGGCTACACCTTC.

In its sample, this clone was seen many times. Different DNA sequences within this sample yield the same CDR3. The CDR3 DNA reads TGCGCCAGCAGCCATGCGGACGGAGGCAATCAGCCCCAGCATTTT. Protein: CASSHADGGNQPQHF. The V gene is TRBV4-1, the J gene TRBJ1-5, with D hard to call. Between the trimmed V and J ends, which lost 3 bases and 2 bases, there was a span of 11 bases. Germline lookup yields CDR1 MGHRA and CDR2 YSYEKL. This CDR3 has 15 residues.

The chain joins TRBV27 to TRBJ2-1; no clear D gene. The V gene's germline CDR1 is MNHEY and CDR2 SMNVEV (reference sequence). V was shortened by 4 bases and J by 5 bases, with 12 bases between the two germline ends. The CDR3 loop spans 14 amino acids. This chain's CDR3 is CASSSPLENNEQFF. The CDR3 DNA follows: TGTGCCAGCAGTTCCCCTCTGGAAAACAATGAGCAGTTCTTC.

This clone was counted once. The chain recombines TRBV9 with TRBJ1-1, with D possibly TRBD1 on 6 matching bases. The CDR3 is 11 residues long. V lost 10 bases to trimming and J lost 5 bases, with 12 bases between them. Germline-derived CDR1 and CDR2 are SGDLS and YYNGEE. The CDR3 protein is CAEQGKTEAFF. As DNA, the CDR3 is TGTGCCGAACAGGGAAAAACTGAAGCTTTCTTT.

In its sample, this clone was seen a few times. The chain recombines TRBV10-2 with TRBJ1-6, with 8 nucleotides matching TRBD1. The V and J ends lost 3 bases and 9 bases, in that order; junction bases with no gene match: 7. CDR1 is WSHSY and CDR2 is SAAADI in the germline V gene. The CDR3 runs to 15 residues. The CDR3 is CASSDLGQGSSPLHF. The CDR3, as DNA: TGCGCCAGCAGTGACCTTGGACAGGGTAGTTCACCCCTCCACTTT.

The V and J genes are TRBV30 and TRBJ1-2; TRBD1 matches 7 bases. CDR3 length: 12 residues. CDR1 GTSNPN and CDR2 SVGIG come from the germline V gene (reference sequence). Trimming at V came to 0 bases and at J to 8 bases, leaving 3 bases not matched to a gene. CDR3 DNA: TGTGCCTGGAGTGTACAGGGGTACGGCTACACCTTC. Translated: CAWSVQGYGYTF.